This is a list of T cell receptor beta chains from one sample in a study of blood T cell repertoires in COVID-19. Only in-frame clones appear in the TCRdb table, and some are missing; sequencing was by immunoSEQ multiplex PCR. This table holds about 220,000 clones, around 81% found once. The sequenced material came from peripheral blood. These receptors came from a woman aged 55-70 years with acute or convalescent COVID-19. The CDR3 runs from the conserved cysteine through the conserved F or W. Fields, in order: CDR3 protein, CDR3 DNA, D gene, J gene, clone size, V gene. D genes are given only for firm matches. Not every row has a clone size; where given, it reads once, few, many or a size class.

CDR3aa: CATSGGNTDTQYF
CDR3nt: TGTGCCACCAGCGGGGGGAACACAGATACGCAGTATTTT
d_gene: TRBD2
j_gene: TRBJ2-3
abundance: -
v_gene: TRBV24-1

CDR3aa: CASSQVLLRDRGLGEQFF
CDR3nt: TGTGCCAGCAGCCAAGTCCTACTACGGGACAGGGGTTTGGGTGAGCAGTTCTTC
d_gene: TRBD1
j_gene: TRBJ2-1
abundance: -
v_gene: TRBV3-1/TRBV3-2

CDR3aa: CASSPGTGAPLGSPLHF
CDR3nt: TGTGCCAGCTCACCAGGGACAGGGGCCCCCCTTGGTTCACCCCTCCACTTT
d_gene: TRBD1
j_gene: TRBJ1-6
abundance: -
v_gene: TRBV18

CDR3aa: CASRRGQGSGYTF
CDR3nt: TGTGCCAGCAGAAGGGGGCAGGGTAGTGGCTACACCTTC
d_gene: TRBD1
j_gene: TRBJ1-2
abundance: -
v_gene: TRBV9

CDR3aa: CASSRGTGIVGYTF
CDR3nt: TGTGCCAGCAGCAGGGGGACAGGGATCGTTGGCTACACCTTC
d_gene: TRBD1
j_gene: TRBJ1-2
abundance: -
v_gene: TRBV5-4

CDR3aa: CASSLDVGTGEFSKTQYF
CDR3nt: TGTGCCAGCAGCTTAGATGTTGGTACAGGGGAATTTTCGAAGACCCAGTACTTC
d_gene: TRBD1
j_gene: TRBJ2-5
abundance: -
v_gene: TRBV11-2

CDR3aa: CASTGKTEAFF
CDR3nt: TGTGCCAGCACGGGGAAAACTGAAGCTTTCTTT
d_gene: -
j_gene: TRBJ1-1
abundance: -
v_gene: TRBV18

CDR3aa: CATSRGGWKEGPLLTSTDTQYF
CDR3nt: TGTGCCACCAGCAGGGGAGGGTGGAAAGAGGGCCCCCTGCTAACTAGCACAGATACGCAGTATTTT
d_gene: TRBD2
j_gene: TRBJ2-3
abundance: once
v_gene: TRBV15

CDR3aa: CASSPQGNNSPLHF
CDR3nt: TGTGCCAGCAGCCCACAGGGAAATAATTCACCCCTCCACTTT
d_gene: -
j_gene: TRBJ1-6
abundance: once
v_gene: TRBV3-1/TRBV3-2

CDR3aa: CASSEGLQGLSSPLHF
CDR3nt: TGCGCCAGCAGTGAGGGTTTACAGGGGCTTAGTTCACCCCTCCACTTT
d_gene: TRBD1
j_gene: TRBJ1-6
abundance: -
v_gene: TRBV10-2

CDR3aa: CASSRTSRGGETQYF
CDR3nt: TGTGCCAGCAGCCGAACTTCTAGGGGGGGCGAGACCCAGTACTTC
d_gene: -
j_gene: TRBJ2-5
abundance: -
v_gene: TRBV5-4

CDR3aa: CASSTEAHGTDTQYF
CDR3nt: TGTGCCAGCAGCACAGAAGCCCACGGCACAGATACGCAGTATTTT
d_gene: -
j_gene: TRBJ2-3
abundance: -
v_gene: TRBV4-2

CDR3aa: CASSEGADGEF
CDR3nt: TGTGCCAGCAGTGAAGGGGCTGATGGGGAGTTT
d_gene: -
j_gene: TRBJ1-1
abundance: -
v_gene: TRBV6-1

CDR3aa: CASSIQGTGNTIYF
CDR3nt: TGTGCCAGCAGCATCCAGGGTACTGGAAACACCATATATTTT
d_gene: -
j_gene: TRBJ1-3
abundance: -
v_gene: TRBV5-5

CDR3aa: CASSQATGGVSTAFF
CDR3nt: TGTGCCAGCAGCCAAGCGACAGGGGGCGTTTCTACAGCTTTCTTT
d_gene: TRBD1
j_gene: TRBJ1-1
abundance: -
v_gene: TRBV7-2

CDR3aa: CASSLLGGPRETQYF
CDR3nt: TGTGCCAGCAGCTTGTTGGGGGGGCCACGGGAGACCCAGTACTTC
d_gene: -
j_gene: TRBJ2-5
abundance: -
v_gene: TRBV12-1

CDR3aa: CASSWGEGRPEAFF
CDR3nt: TGCGCCAGCTCATGGGGGGAGGGACGACCTGAAGCTTTCTTT
d_gene: -
j_gene: TRBJ1-1
abundance: few
v_gene: TRBV5-1

CDR3aa: CAIRGRASHEQYF
CDR3nt: TGTGCCATCAGAGGCAGGGCATCCCACGAGCAGTACTTC
d_gene: -
j_gene: TRBJ2-7
abundance: -
v_gene: TRBV10-3

CDR3aa: CASSPRSDGYTF
CDR3nt: TGTGCCAGCTCACCCCGCTCGGATGGCTACACCTTC
d_gene: -
j_gene: TRBJ1-2
abundance: -
v_gene: TRBV18

CDR3aa: CASSLSLTGDSNQPQHF
CDR3nt: TGTGCCAGCAGCCTTTCACTCACAGGGGATAGCAATCAGCCCCAGCATTTT
d_gene: TRBD1
j_gene: TRBJ1-5
abundance: few
v_gene: TRBV16

CDR3aa: CASSPGLQETQYF
CDR3nt: TGTGCCAGCTCACCGGGACTGCAAGAGACCCAGTACTTC
d_gene: -
j_gene: TRBJ2-5
abundance: -
v_gene: TRBV18

CDR3aa: CASSERTLGGEQFF
CDR3nt: TGTGCCAGCAGTGAGAGGACTCTAGGCGGGGAGCAGTTCTTC
d_gene: -
j_gene: TRBJ2-1
abundance: -
v_gene: TRBV2

CDR3aa: CASILDTQYF
CDR3nt: TGTGCCAGCATCTTGGATACGCAGTATTTT
d_gene: -
j_gene: TRBJ2-3
abundance: -
v_gene: TRBV2

CDR3aa: CASSPIRGELYEQYF
CDR3nt: TGTGCCAGCTCACCAATCAGGGGGGAGCTCTACGAGCAGTACTTC
d_gene: -
j_gene: TRBJ2-7
abundance: -
v_gene: TRBV18

CDR3aa: CASSHPTNNPLTDRGSTQPQHF
CDR3nt: TGTGCCAGCAGCCACCCTACTAACAACCCATTAACCGACAGGGGGAGTACGCAGCCCCAGCATTTT
d_gene: TRBD1
j_gene: TRBJ1-5
abundance: -
v_gene: TRBV3-1/TRBV3-2

CDR3aa: CSGQVNTEAFF
CDR3nt: TGCAGCGGGCAAGTAAACACTGAAGCTTTCTTT
d_gene: -
j_gene: TRBJ1-1
abundance: -
v_gene: TRBV29-1

CDR3aa: CASSMGGQGARGYTF
CDR3nt: TGTGCCAGTAGTATGGGAGGACAGGGGGCGCGAGGCTACACCTTC
d_gene: TRBD1
j_gene: TRBJ1-2
abundance: few
v_gene: TRBV19

CDR3aa: CATSRDGVAGNTKKYF
CDR3nt: TGTGCCACCAGCAGAGATGGGGTAGCAGGGAACACTAAAAAGTACTTC
d_gene: -
j_gene: TRBJ2-5
abundance: once
v_gene: TRBV15

CDR3aa: CASSEAENEQFF
CDR3nt: TGTGCCAGCAGTGAAGCCGAGAATGAGCAGTTCTTC
d_gene: -
j_gene: TRBJ2-1
abundance: -
v_gene: TRBV2

CDR3aa: CASSYAGRYEQYF
CDR3nt: TGTGCCAGCAGTTACGCGGGCCGCTACGAGCAGTACTTC
d_gene: -
j_gene: TRBJ2-7
abundance: -
v_gene: TRBV6-2/TRBV6-3

CDR3aa: CASSLSGYYNEQFF
CDR3nt: TGCGCCAGCAGCTTGAGCGGGTACTACAATGAGCAGTTCTTC
d_gene: -
j_gene: TRBJ2-1
abundance: -
v_gene: TRBV5-1

CDR3aa: CASSIPRGTSNTGELFF
CDR3nt: TGTGCCAGTAGTATACCCCGCGGCACATCGAACACCGGGGAGCTGTTTTTT
d_gene: -
j_gene: TRBJ2-2
abundance: -
v_gene: TRBV19

CDR3aa: CASSSRDRGLGYTF
CDR3nt: TGTGCCAGCAGCTCCCGGGACAGGGGGCTTGGCTACACCTTC
d_gene: TRBD1
j_gene: TRBJ1-2
abundance: -
v_gene: TRBV9

CDR3aa: CAGSQELNTEAFF
CDR3nt: TGTGCCGGCTCACAGGAGTTGAACACTGAAGCTTTCTTT
d_gene: -
j_gene: TRBJ1-1
abundance: once
v_gene: TRBV10-3

CDR3aa: CASSPQGVEEKLFF
CDR3nt: TGCGCCAGCAGCCCTCAAGGAGTAGAAGAAAAACTGTTTTTT
d_gene: -
j_gene: TRBJ1-4
abundance: once
v_gene: TRBV4-1

CDR3aa: CASSAIAGNTGELFF
CDR3nt: TGTGCCAGCAGTGCCATAGCGGGGAACACCGGGGAGCTGTTTTTT
d_gene: TRBD2
j_gene: TRBJ2-2
abundance: -
v_gene: TRBV2

CDR3aa: CASSTHETGVSPLHF
CDR3nt: TGTGCCAGCTCCACCCACGAGACAGGGGTTTCACCCCTCCACTTT
d_gene: TRBD1
j_gene: TRBJ1-6
abundance: -
v_gene: TRBV18

CDR3aa: CASSSQETQYF
CDR3nt: TGTGCCAGCAGTTCTCAAGAGACCCAGTACTTC
d_gene: -
j_gene: TRBJ2-5
abundance: -
v_gene: TRBV12-3/TRBV12-4

CDR3aa: CASSTPSGGRYEQFF
CDR3nt: TGTGCCAGCAGTACCCCTAGCGGGGGACGGTATGAGCAGTTCTTC
d_gene: TRBD2
j_gene: TRBJ2-1
abundance: -
v_gene: TRBV27

CDR3aa: CASSRSKSYGYTF
CDR3nt: TGTGCCAGCAGCCGGAGTAAGAGCTATGGCTACACCTTC
d_gene: -
j_gene: TRBJ1-2
abundance: -
v_gene: TRBV11-2

CDR3aa: CAWSQVRNYGYTF
CDR3nt: TGTGCCTGGAGTCAGGTCAGAAACTATGGCTACACCTTC
d_gene: -
j_gene: TRBJ1-2
abundance: -
v_gene: TRBV30

CDR3aa: CASSLLADSTDTQYF
CDR3nt: TGCGCCAGCAGCTTGTTAGCGGATAGCACAGATACGCAGTATTTT
d_gene: -
j_gene: TRBJ2-3
abundance: -
v_gene: TRBV5-1

CDR3aa: CASNIEGVEEAFF
CDR3nt: TGCGCCAGCAACATTGAGGGCGTGGAAGAAGCTTTCTTT
d_gene: -
j_gene: TRBJ1-1
abundance: -
v_gene: TRBV5-1

CDR3aa: CASSTRQGGSTNEKLFF
CDR3nt: TGCGCCAGCAGCACGAGACAGGGAGGCTCAACTAATGAAAAACTGTTTTTT
d_gene: TRBD1
j_gene: TRBJ1-4
abundance: -
v_gene: TRBV5-1

CDR3aa: CASSEHRVPNYGYTF
CDR3nt: TGTGCCAGCAGCGAACACCGGGTCCCCAACTATGGCTACACCTTC
d_gene: -
j_gene: TRBJ1-2
abundance: -
v_gene: TRBV4-2

CDR3aa: CASSLNTRTNTGELFF
CDR3nt: TGTGCCAGCAGCTTAAATACTAGAACGAACACCGGGGAGCTGTTTTTT
d_gene: -
j_gene: TRBJ2-2
abundance: -
v_gene: TRBV7-3

CDR3aa: CASSVAAQMNTEAFF
CDR3nt: TGTGCCAGCAGCGTAGCCGCACAGATGAACACTGAAGCTTTCTTT
d_gene: -
j_gene: TRBJ1-1
abundance: -
v_gene: TRBV9

CDR3aa: CASSKTGTSLYNEQFF
CDR3nt: TGTGCCAGCAGTAAAACCGGGACTAGCCTATACAATGAGCAGTTCTTC
d_gene: TRBD2
j_gene: TRBJ2-1
abundance: -
v_gene: TRBV5-6

CDR3aa: CASSPPVAGGVYGYTF
CDR3nt: TGTGCCAGCTCACCACCCGTTGCAGGGGGCGTCTATGGCTACACCTTC
d_gene: TRBD1
j_gene: TRBJ1-2
abundance: -
v_gene: TRBV18

CDR3aa: CASSGLLGGNTIYF
CDR3nt: TGTGCCAGCTCCGGACTACTCGGAGGAAACACCATATATTTT
d_gene: -
j_gene: TRBJ1-3
abundance: once
v_gene: TRBV6-5

CDR3aa: CASTTGAANTEAFF
CDR3nt: TGCGCCAGCACTACAGGGGCGGCGAACACTGAAGCTTTCTTT
d_gene: TRBD1
j_gene: TRBJ1-1
abundance: -
v_gene: TRBV10-2

CDR3aa: CASSPNPTGTEAFF
CDR3nt: TGCGCCAGCAGCCCCAACCCTACAGGGACTGAAGCTTTCTTT
d_gene: -
j_gene: TRBJ1-1
abundance: -
v_gene: TRBV5-1

CDR3aa: CASSLMGGGSGNEQFF
CDR3nt: TGTGCCAGCAGCCTGATGGGGGGAGGAAGCGGAAATGAGCAGTTCTTC
d_gene: -
j_gene: TRBJ2-1
abundance: -
v_gene: TRBV4-2

CDR3aa: CASSLGAQGPSGANVLTF
CDR3nt: TGCGCCAGCAGCTTGGGGGCACAAGGTCCCTCTGGGGCCAACGTCCTGACTTTC
d_gene: -
j_gene: TRBJ2-6
abundance: -
v_gene: TRBV5-1

CDR3aa: CASSEFENSPLHF
CDR3nt: TGTGCCAGCAGTGAATTCGAGAATTCACCCCTCCACTTT
d_gene: -
j_gene: TRBJ1-6
abundance: -
v_gene: TRBV2